This entry lists 22 T cell receptor beta chains sequenced from one sample in a study of human T cells and chemical hapten exposure. Time point defined: patch test 1, 2 weeks after DPC sensitization. Treatment: therapeutic diphenylcyclopropenone sensitization with weekly scalp DPC. Whole blood that had not been fractionated was the source of extracted total RNA. MiXCR was run by TCRdb on the RACE reads, yielding one entry per CDR3 protein. Of 39,000 or so distinct CDR3 sequences listed, 3% to 4% are singletons. The sequencing used whole blood, collected in connection with sensitization to the hapten diphenylcyclopropenone (DPC). Every receptor here comes from a middle-aged man with alopecia areata. Some clones in this sample may be carry-over from other donors' samples.

There are many counts of this clonotype. The V call is TRBV19, the J call TRBJ2-7, with 15 bases fitting TRBD2. The germline gives CDR1 LNHDA, CDR2 SQIVND (reference sequence). Trimming cost V 4 bases and J 4 bases; bases outside gene matches: 8. This CDR3 region has 17 residues. This CDR3 is CASSTKGLAGGYYEQYF. The CDR3 region has the DNA TGTGCCAGTAGTACTAAAGGACTAGCGGGAGGGTATTACGAGCAGTACTTC.

The sample holds many counts of this clonotype. The J gene is TRBJ2-7, the V gene TRBV29-1; 10 bases match TRBD2. V trimming: 3 bases; J trimming: 2 bases; junction bases outside the gene matches: 10. The CDR3 totals 16 residues. Looked up from germline, CDR1 is SQVTM and CDR2 is ANQGSEA. Written as DNA, the CDR3 is TGCAGCGTTGATGGGCCTAGCGGGAGTGAAACCTACGAGCAGTACTTC. Its translation: CSVDGPSGSETYEQYF.

This clonotype was observed many times. The genes are TRBV20-1 and TRBJ2-2; 7 bases map to TRBD2. The V gene end was trimmed by 6 bases and the J gene end by 4 bases; junction bases not matched to a gene: 8. This CDR3 is built from 14 residues. Germline V CDR1 and CDR2: DFQATT, SNEGSKA (reference sequence). CDR3 nucleotides: TGCAGTGCCCGTAAAGGGGAGGGCACCGGGGAGCTGTTTTTT. Protein product: CSARKGEGTGELFF.

This clonotype was picked up a small number of times. CDR3 DNA sequence: TGCGCCAGCAGCCCGGCGCCCGAAGAGACCCAGTACTTC. This encodes CASSPAPEETQYF. The chain combines TRBV5-1 with TRBJ2-5; D gene ambiguous. The germline CDR1 and CDR2 sequences are SGHRS and YFSETQ. The CDR3 has 13 amino acids. Trimming left V 4 bases short and J 3 bases short, with 10 bases between.

This clonotype was picked up many times. The rearrangement uses TRBV12-3 or TRBV12-4 and TRBJ2-7, with D perhaps matching TRBD2 (6 bases). Deletions cut 6 bases from V and 6 bases from J, with 18 bases between. CDR3 size: 14 residues. CDR3 protein: CASSWDSRRSEQYF. The CDR3 DNA is TGTGCCAGCAGCTGGGACTCTCGGCGATCCGAGCAGTACTTC.

This clonotype was detected ten times or more. The CDR3 here is CASSHLGLQETQYF. In DNA, the CDR3 is TGTGCCAGCAGTCACCTGGGACTCCAAGAGACCCAGTACTTC. The chain has TRBV12-3 or TRBV12-4 and TRBJ2-5; tentatively, D is TRBD2 (6 bases). V lost 5 bases to trimming and J lost 1 base, with 11 bases between them. The CDR3 totals 14 residues.

In its sample, this clonotype was seen many times. The chain employs TRBV12-3 or TRBV12-4 and TRBJ1-1; a possible D gene is TRBD1 (6 bases). The CDR3 has 14 amino acids. V gave up 7 bases and J gave up 1 base, with 13 bases separating them. The CDR3 nucleotides are TGTGCCAGCACGGGAGGGACACCGAACACTGAAGCTTTCTTT. Translating it yields CASTGGTPNTEAFF.

This clonotype was recorded many times. This chain uses TRBV15 with TRBJ1-3; D gene uncertain. Germline lookup yields CDR1 LNHNV and CDR2 YYDKDF (reference sequence). The CDR3 length is 14 residues. V lost 6 bases, J lost 1 base, and 10 bases lay in between. CDR3 loop: CATSSWVSGNTIYF. CDR3 coding DNA: TGTGCCACCAGTTCTTGGGTATCTGGAAACACCATATATTTT.

This clonotype was seen many times. CDR3 residues: CASSLGGQQETQYF. The CDR3 DNA is TGTGCCAGCAGTTTAGGTGGGCAGCAAGAGACCCAGTACTTC. The chain uses TRBV28 and TRBJ2-5; no clear D. The CDR3 contains 14 residues. CDR1 is MDHEN and CDR2 is SYDVKM in the germline V gene. Trimming shortened V by 2 bases and J by 2 bases, and 9 bases separated the two germline ends.

This clonotype appeared many times. This chain connects TRBV19 to TRBJ1-1, with no clear D. CDR1 is LNHDA, CDR2 SQIVND, per germline (reference sequence). The CDR3 length is 15 residues. V was clipped by 3 bases and J by 7 bases, with 18 bases between them. The CDR3 DNA reads as TGTGCCAGTAGTATCCTGGCTGGTGGGTGGGGTGAAGCTTTCTTT. Its translation is CASSILAGGWGEAFF.

This clonotype came up many times. The chain joins TRBV3-1 to TRBJ1-1; 8 bases line up with TRBD1. CDR3 length equals 19 residues. J lost 2 bases, V lost 0 bases, and 14 bases had no gene match. The germline V gene encodes CDR1 LGHDT and CDR2 YNNKEL (reference sequence). The CDR3 loop is CASSQEGGAGGSGNTEAFF. The CDR3 nucleotides are TGTGCCAGCAGCCAAGAAGGAGGTGCAGGGGGCTCGGGAAACACTGAAGCTTTCTTT.

This clonotype was picked up a small number of times. The chain joins TRBV20-1 to TRBJ2-5; 11 nucleotides match TRBD2. From germline, CDR1 is DFQATT and CDR2 SNEGSKA (reference sequence). This CDR3 comprises 15 residues. The V and J ends lost 0 bases and 6 bases, in that order; junction bases with no gene match: 6. CDR3 sequence (DNA): TGCAGTGCTAGAGATGTAACTAGCGGGAGCAAGACCCAGTACTTC. This gives the protein CSARDVTSGSKTQYF.

This clonotype was picked up a small number of times. The rearrangement uses TRBV30 and TRBJ1-1; D is unresolved. CDR3 size: 14 residues. Germline CDR1 GTSNPN, CDR2 SVGIG (reference sequence). Trimming pared 4 bases from V and 1 base from J, leaving 13 bases between. CDR3 residues: CAWTMTLPNTEAFF. CDR3 DNA: TGTGCCTGGACTATGACCCTCCCGAACACTGAAGCTTTCTTT.

This clonotype came up many times. The chain recombines TRBV6-6 with TRBJ2-3; 11 bases are a match to TRBD1. The V gene end was trimmed by 4 bases and the J gene end by 8 bases; junction bases not matched to a gene: 2. The germline CDR1 and CDR2 sequences are MNHNY and SVGAGI (reference sequence). This CDR3 spans 13 amino acids. Here the CDR3 reads CASSSGQGGTQYF. In nucleotides, the CDR3 is TGTGCCAGCAGTTCGGGACAGGGGGGTACGCAGTATTTT.

Ten or more counts support this clonotype. This sequence joins TRBV25-1 and TRBJ2-3; 8 bases fit TRBD2. In germline, CDR1 is MGHDK, CDR2 SYGVNS. The ends lost 8 bases at V and 8 bases at J; junction bases unmatched: 12. CDR3 length: 14 amino acids. The CDR3 protein is CASSAGGSGGTQYF. In DNA form, the CDR3 reads TGTGCCAGCTCCGCGGGGGGCTCGGGGGGTACGCAGTATTTT.

A few counts support this clonotype. The chain joins TRBV28 to TRBJ2-3; D is perhaps TRBD2 (6 bases). V was clipped by 5 bases and J by 10 bases, with 10 bases between them. Germline V gene data show CDR1 as MDHEN and CDR2 as SYDVKM. This CDR3 spans 11 amino acids. CDR3 sequence reads: CASSETRAQYF. The DNA for the CDR3 is TGTGCCAGCAGTGAGACTAGGGCGCAGTATTTT.

This clonotype was seen many times. This chain links TRBV20-1 with TRBJ1-1; 7 bases fit TRBD1. The CDR3 is made up of 13 amino acids. The germline V gene encodes CDR1 DFQATT and CDR2 SNEGSKA (reference sequence). J lost 2 bases, V lost 5 bases, and 5 bases had no gene match. CDR3 DNA sequence: TGCAGTGCTCCCCGACAGGGCAACACTGAAGCTTTCTTT. As protein: CSAPRQGNTEAFF.

This clonotype was seen at least ten times. The CDR3 is CASLLGPLNTEAFF. Written as DNA, the CDR3 is TGTGCCAGCTTGCTGGGACCGCTGAACACTGAAGCTTTCTTT. V and J are TRBV7-2 and TRBJ1-1, with a possible D match to TRBD1 (5 bases). The CDR3 covers 14 residues. Trimming took 8 bases from V and 0 from J, leaving 13 bases between them. Germline V gene sequence: CDR1 SGHTA, CDR2 FQGNSA.

This clonotype was detected ten times or more. The chain has TRBV12-3 or TRBV12-4 and TRBJ2-2; D is undetermined. CDR3 length: 12 amino acids. Trimming removed 4 bases from V and 4 bases from J, with 4 bases in between. The CDR3 DNA is TGTGCCAGCAGTTCGAGCACCGGGGAGCTGTTTTTT. Protein: CASSSSTGELFF.

This clonotype was found many times. This chain connects TRBV10-2 to TRBJ1-4; TRBD1 is a possible D gene (6 bases). The CDR3 runs to 13 residues. V was trimmed by 11 bases and J by 4 bases, leaving 14 bases between them. In germline, CDR1 is WSHSY, CDR2 SAAADI. The CDR3, as DNA: TGCGCCGCAACGGACAGTAATAATGAAAAACTGTTTTTT. Encoded protein: CAATDSNNEKLFF.

This clonotype was observed a few times. The genes are TRBV6-1 and TRBJ2-3; 9 nucleotides line up with TRBD1. Germline V gene data show CDR1 as MNHNS and CDR2 as SASEGT. The V segment lost 2 bases and the J segment 2 bases; nucleotides outside the gene matches: 2. The CDR3 is 15 residues long. The CDR3 is CASSERTGATDTQYF. The CDR3 DNA follows: TGTGCCAGCAGTGAAAGGACAGGGGCCACAGATACGCAGTATTTT.

In this sample, this clonotype turned up many times. This rearrangement joins TRBV20-1 to TRBJ2-1; TRBD2 matches at 8 bases. CDR1 DFQATT and CDR2 SNEGSKA come from the germline V gene (reference sequence). The CDR3 runs 15 residues. V gave up 1 base and J gave up 8 bases; unmatched junction bases: 10. In nucleotides, the CDR3 is TGCAGTGCTAGAGCTCTAGCGGGCGCTGGGGATGAGCAGTTCTTC. Its protein is CSARALAGAGDEQFF.